This T cell receptor (beta chain) stems from a study of T-cell reconstitution after alpha-beta-depleted transplantation in children. Per the germline V gene, CDR1 is MGHRA and CDR2 is YSYEKL. Trimming left V 0 bases short and J 2 bases short, with 15 bases between. CDR3 size: 17 residues. Preparation of the TCRbeta library used unique molecular identifiers. TCRdb reanalysed the PCR reads using MiXCR and keeps one entry per CDR3 protein. The repertoire holds around 600,000 distinct CDR3 sequences, with roughly 10% as singletons. This clonotype was detected a few times. The clonotype originates from a human donor who donated a stem cell graft to a child with acute myeloid leukemia. Sequenced material: PBMCs from the stem cell graft donor, taken from the stem cell graft. The gene calls are TRBV4-1 and TRBJ2-3; D may be TRBD1 (5 bases). The DNA of the CDR3 is TGCGCCAGCAGCCAAGATGGGGCAGGGATTCCCACAGATACGCAGTATTTT. This gives the protein CASSQDGAGIPTDTQYF.